These 8 T cell receptor beta chains originate from one sample sequenced in a study of OX40 agonist ivuxolimab in advanced cancers. TCRdb's table, derived via immunoSEQ multiplex PCR, lists solely in-frame clones and lacks some. Among tens of thousands of clones, about 88% were seen once, and the ten largest hold roughly 13%. The material was CD4+ or CD8+ T cells sorted from blood, obtained in a trial of the OX40 agonist ivuxolimab. These receptors were taken from an adult with an advanced solid tumor such as melanoma, head and neck, liver or kidney cancer.

The CDR3 is CASRGTTSTDTQYF. Written as DNA, the CDR3 is TGTGCCAGCAGAGGGACTACTAGCACAGATACGCAGTATTTT. The chain links TRBV28 to TRBJ2-3; 7 bases agree with TRBD2. V shed 6 bases and J 0 bases; nucleotides not matched to a gene: 3. The CDR3 length is 14 residues. Germline CDR1 reads MDHEN; CDR2 reads SYDVKM.

The V call is TRBV30, the J call TRBJ2-7; 9 positions match TRBD2. The CDR3 consists of 12 residues. Germline loops: CDR1 GTSNPN, CDR2 SVGIG (reference sequence). J lost 5 bases, V lost 7 bases, and 6 bases had no gene match. The DNA of the CDR3 is TGTGCCTCGGGACTAGCCTTGGACGAGCAGTACTTC. Its protein product is CASGLALDEQYF.

V gene TRBV4-3 combines with J gene TRBJ2-7; D possibly matches TRBD1 or TRBD2 (6 bases each). CDR1 LGHNA and CDR2 YSLEER come from the germline V gene. V was pared by 5 bases and J by 3 bases, with 14 bases between. The CDR3 sequence is 14 residues long. CDR3: CASSGGLGGYEQYF. Here the CDR3 DNA reads TGCGCCAGCAGCGGGGGCTTGGGGGGCTACGAGCAGTACTTC.

J is TRBJ2-7 and V is TRBV25-1; TRBD1 is a possible D gene (6 bases). V lost 7 bases, J lost 3 bases, and 10 bases lay in between. CDR1 and CDR2 (germline): MGHDK, SYGVNS. The CDR3 is made up of 12 amino acids. In nucleotides, the CDR3 is TGTGCCAGCACGGACAGCTACTACGAGCAGTACTTC. Its protein is CASTDSYYEQYF.

This sequence joins TRBV11-2 and TRBJ2-5, with 11 bases fitting TRBD2. The trim removed 8 bases at V and 0 bases at J, leaving 8 bases unmatched. The CDR3 has 16 residues. Germline assignment: CDR1 SGHAT and CDR2 FQNNGV. The chain's CDR3 is CASHPGLADYQETQYF. CDR3 coding DNA: TGTGCCAGCCACCCGGGACTAGCGGATTACCAAGAGACCCAGTACTTC.

V is TRBV7-9 and J is TRBJ1-3; D is ambiguous. V was clipped by 8 bases and J by 0 bases, with 11 bases between them. Germline CDR1 SEHNR, CDR2 FQNEAQ (reference sequence). The CDR3 covers 14 residues. The CDR3 region has the DNA TGTGCCAGCGAAGGAGCTAGCTCTGGAAACACCATATATTTT. Translated, it gives CASEGASSGNTIYF.

V usage is TRBV7-9 and J usage is TRBJ2-1; D is perhaps TRBD1 (6 bases). Trimming removed 5 bases from V and 8 bases from J, with 13 bases in between. There are 13 residues in the CDR3. Germline CDR1 reads SEHNR; CDR2 reads FQNEAQ (reference sequence). The CDR3 sequence: CASSPTRTDEQFF. The CDR3 DNA reads TGTGCCAGCAGCCCCACTCGGACAGATGAGCAGTTCTTC.

This clone was seen a few times. This chain links TRBV9 with TRBJ2-2; D not certain. This CDR3 has 12 amino acids. Trimming removed 2 bases at V and 3 bases at J, with 2 bases between. CDR1 SGDLS and CDR2 YYNGEE come from the germline V gene. CDR3 bases: TGTGCCAGCAGCGTCTACACCGGGGAGCTGTTTTTT. This translates into CASSVYTGELFF.